This T cell receptor (beta chain) was captured by sequencing in a study of blood T cell repertoires in COVID-19. Across the whole study: Acute-phase and convalescent COVID-19 samples originated in the United States, Italy and Spain. PBMCs, B-cell-depleted T cells, or T cells provided the cDNA or gDNA that made up the material.

V shed 0 bases and J shed 4 bases, with 10 bases lying between them. CDR1 is SGHDT, CDR2 YYEEEE, per germline. CDR3 length equals 14 residues. In the study's own analysis: For nucleated cells, counts were estimated from reference gene primer amplification. This table comes from immunoSEQ multiplex PCR, and its TCRdb copy is limited to in-frame clones, with some not included. V and J calls and clone size are those listed in that table; D and trimming were worked out from the DNA. The sample has under 250,000 clones; around nine tenths are singletons. This clonotype was obtained from a woman between 70 and 85 years old with active or convalescent COVID-19. The chain recombines TRBV5-6 with TRBJ1-1; D is ambiguous. Sequenced input: peripheral blood. The CDR3 protein is CASSLGGLITEAFF. The CDR3 DNA sequence: TGTGCCAGCAGCTTGGGCGGGCTGATCACTGAAGCTTTCTTT.